This T cell receptor beta chain derives from a study of blood T cell repertoires in COVID-19. The V and J ends lost 4 bases and 2 bases respectively, with 15 bases between them. The CDR3 has 15 residues. In the source study's methods: Counts of nucleated cells, estimated from reference gene primer amplification, were obtained. The method was immunoSEQ multiplex PCR; TCRdb's version includes in-frame clones alone and lacks a portion of them. Clone size and V and J calls were adopted from that table, with D and trimming inferred from the DNA. The profile shows under 250,000 clones, around nine tenths of them singletons.

Sequenced input: peripheral blood. The genes are TRBV23-1 and TRBJ2-7; maybe TRBD1 (7 bases). TRBV23-1 is sorted into the ORF group, with uncertain function. The TCR originated in a woman in her fifties or sixties who had recovered from COVID-19. CDR3 nucleotides: TGCGCCAGCAGTCCTCCGGGGGACAGTGCCTACGAGCAGTACTTC. Encoded protein: CASSPPGDSAYEQYF.